These 16 T cell receptor beta chains originate from one sample sequenced in a study of cytomegalovirus exposure and HLA in healthy donors (dated by TCRdb to about 2017). Library prep was done by the immunoSEQ multiplex PCR assay. The multiplex PCR relied on a mix of 60 forward primers for TCR Vbeta segments and 13 reverse primers for TCR Jbeta segments. What TCRdb holds here is the immuneACCESS table cut down to in-frame rearrangements. Part of the clones is not present; checked against another copy, under half of the missing clones reflect an unresolved V gene, and the others are unexplained. This sample holds under 250,000 clones; roughly four fifths were observed only once. The top ten constitute about 7.3% of the sample. The specimen sequenced was PBMCs. These receptors all stem from a woman aged 55-69 years in good health and CMV-seropositive.

The chain has TRBV11-2 and TRBJ2-3; TRBD2 aligns across 7 bases. This CDR3 is built from 15 residues. The V segment lost 7 bases and the J segment 4 bases; nucleotides outside the gene matches: 11. From germline, CDR1 is SGHAT and CDR2 FQNNGV. CDR3 protein: CASNNPGGGADTQYF. CDR3 nucleotides: TGTGCCAGCAACAATCCTGGGGGAGGGGCAGATACGCAGTATTTT.

The chain is built from TRBV5-4 and TRBJ1-1, with 7 bases identical to TRBD1. V gave up 3 bases and J gave up 6 bases; unmatched junction bases: 8. The CDR3 contains 14 residues. Germline-derived CDR1 and CDR2 are SGHNT and YYREEE (reference sequence). CDR3 loop: CASSSTGSFAEAFF. Written as DNA, the CDR3 is TGTGCCAGCAGCTCGACAGGGTCTTTCGCTGAAGCTTTCTTT.

This rearrangement joins TRBV19 to TRBJ2-5; TRBD1 aligns across 8 bases. V lost 5 bases and J lost 1; bases outside the gene matches: 3. The CDR3 has 14 amino acids. In germline, CDR1 is LNHDA, CDR2 SQIVND (reference sequence). CDR3 sequence (DNA): TGTGCCAGTAGTGACAGGGGCATCCAAGAGACCCAGTACTTC. It translates to CASSDRGIQETQYF.

In its sample, this clone was seen once. The rearrangement uses TRBV28 and TRBJ2-3; tentative D call: TRBD2 (5 bases). The CDR3 loop spans 15 amino acids. Between the trimmed V and J ends, which lost 8 bases and 2 bases, there was a span of 17 bases. Germline CDR1 and CDR2: MDHEN and SYDVKM. The CDR3 region has the DNA TGTGCCAGCTCCCCGAGAGGGCTTCACACAGATACGCAGTATTTT. Translated: CASSPRGLHTDTQYF.

The chain uses TRBV7-9 and TRBJ2-1; TRBD2 might be the D (6 bases). CDR3 length: 16 residues. Trimming shortened V by 4 bases and J by 6 bases, and 19 bases separated the two germline ends. The germline V gene encodes CDR1 SEHNR and CDR2 FQNEAQ (reference sequence). CDR3 sequence: CASSSRPRELGNEQFF. CDR3 sequence (DNA): TGTGCCAGCAGCTCGAGACCCCGGGAGCTCGGCAATGAGCAGTTCTTC.

The chain employs TRBV13 and TRBJ2-1, with D tentatively TRBD2 (7 bases). The CDR3 totals 17 residues. In germline, CDR1 is PRHDT, CDR2 FYEKMQ (reference sequence). V was trimmed by 3 bases and J by 8 bases, leaving 23 bases between them. CDR3 sequence reads: CASSFGGAGDGGDEQFF. CDR3 nucleotides: TGTGCCAGCAGCTTTGGGGGGGCAGGGGATGGGGGCGATGAGCAGTTCTTC.

This clone has just one count. The V and J genes are TRBV4-1 and TRBJ2-3, with TRBD2 identical over 7 bases. The CDR3 contains 16 residues. V lost 3 bases to trimming and J lost 5 bases; unmatched junction nucleotides: 11. The V gene's germline CDR1 is MGHRA and CDR2 YSYEKL. CDR3 bases: TGCGCCAGCAGCCAGGCTAGCGGACCCAGGATAGATACGCAGTATTTT. Protein sequence: CASSQASGPRIDTQYF.

This CDR3 reads CASSQLPGQGKSPLHF. The CDR3 nucleotides are TGCGCCAGCAGCCAGCTCCCGGGACAGGGTAAATCACCCCTCCACTTT. This chain connects TRBV4-1 to TRBJ1-6, with TRBD1 matching 9 bases. CDR3 size: 16 residues. Trimming removed 3 bases from V and 10 bases from J; junction bases left unmatched: 10. Germline CDR1 is MGHRA and CDR2 is YSYEKL.

The chain couples TRBV27 to TRBJ1-3; 12 bases fit TRBD1. The CDR3 spans 19 residues. The J segment lost 0 bases and the V segment lost 5 bases, leaving 11 bases of the junction unmatched. CDR1 and CDR2 (germline): MNHEY, SMNVEV (reference sequence). Here the CDR3 reads CASSVRDRGPPSSGNTIYF. The CDR3 nucleotides read TGTGCCAGCAGTGTCCGGGACAGGGGGCCTCCGAGCTCTGGAAACACCATATATTTT.

This chain connects TRBV19 to TRBJ2-3; tentative D call: TRBD2 (6 bases). This CDR3 region has 14 residues. The V end lost 3 bases, the J end lost 2 bases, and 9 bases lay between the germline ends. The V gene's germline CDR1 is LNHDA and CDR2 SQIVND (reference sequence). For the CDR3, the DNA is TGTGCCAGTAGTATGGGGGGAGTCACAGATACGCAGTATTTT. Translated, it gives CASSMGGVTDTQYF.

V and J are TRBV27 and TRBJ2-7, with a weak D call TRBD1 (6 bases). Trimming shortened V by 3 bases and J by 0 bases, and 9 bases separated the two germline ends. The CDR3 loop spans 14 amino acids. Germline loops: CDR1 MNHEY, CDR2 SMNVEV (reference sequence). The CDR3 nucleotides are TGTGCCAGCAGTTTCCGGGACAACTCCTACGAGCAGTACTTC. Translated: CASSFRDNSYEQYF.

V is TRBV5-1 and J is TRBJ2-5, with 11 bases that match TRBD2. The CDR3 extends over 15 amino acids. Germline-derived CDR1 and CDR2 are SGHRS and YFSETQ. V lost 0 bases, J lost 4 bases, and 2 bases stayed unmatched. The CDR3 DNA follows: TGCGCCAGCAGCTTGGGACTAGCGGGACGAGAGACCCAGTACTTC. Protein: CASSLGLAGRETQYF.

The chain links TRBV7-3 to TRBJ2-7; 13 bases match TRBD2. Germline trimming cut 4 bases from V and 2 bases from J; bases unmatched to any gene: 2. This CDR3 is 15 amino acids long. Germline CDR1 and CDR2: SGHTA and FQGTGA. The CDR3 DNA is TGTGCCAGCAGCTCGGGACTAGCGGGACCCTACGAGCAGTACTTC. Translated: CASSSGLAGPYEQYF.

The V and J genes are TRBV4-1 and TRBJ2-1; tentative D call: TRBD2 (6 bases). Trimming stripped 1 base from V and 11 bases from J, with 21 bases between. This CDR3 comprises 16 residues. Per the germline V gene, CDR1 is MGHRA and CDR2 is YSYEKL. The CDR3 is CASSQGRNSGLDKQFF. CDR3 coding DNA: TGCGCCAGCAGCCAAGGAAGAAATAGCGGACTCGATAAGCAGTTCTTC.

The chain recombines TRBV11-2 with TRBJ1-4; maybe TRBD1 (6 bases). V was pared by 0 bases and J by 7 bases, with 15 bases between. The CDR3 runs to 16 residues. Germline V gene lookup returns CDR1 SGHAT and CDR2 FQNNGV. The CDR3 loop reads CASSLESPGAIEKLFF. CDR3 DNA sequence: TGTGCCAGCAGCTTAGAAAGTCCAGGGGCGATTGAAAAACTGTTTTTT.

The chain couples TRBV9 to TRBJ2-3, with D possibly matching TRBD2 (6 bases). CDR3 length: 14 amino acids. Trimming removed 0 bases at V and 6 bases at J, with 11 bases between. The germline V gene encodes CDR1 SGDLS and CDR2 YYNGEE. Written as DNA, the CDR3 is TGTGCCAGCAGCGTAGACGGGAGAGTCGATACGCAGTATTTT. Residues: CASSVDGRVDTQYF.